The 5 T cell receptor beta chains below come from one sample, sequenced in a study of shared clonotypes between healthy human individuals. Sequencing used immunoSEQ multiplex PCR; TCRdb keeps in-frame clones, though not all of them. Of millions of clones detected, 85% to 95% appear once; the ten largest clones hold roughly 0.15%. Specimen: naive CD4+ T cells sorted from blood. Indicated subset: CD45RA+ positively selected. The receptors stem from a man younger than 35 in good health.

V is TRBV10-3 and J is TRBJ2-3; D assignment may be TRBD1 or TRBD2 (5 bases each). CDR1 ENHRY and CDR2 SYGVKD come from the germline V gene. V lost 10 bases and J lost 2, with 16 bases in between. The CDR3 runs 14 residues. CDR3 bases: TGTGCCACCCTCAGGGACCTCCTCACAGATACGCAGTATTTT. This gives the protein CATLRDLLTDTQYF.

This clone is a singleton in its sample. The V call is TRBV6-1, the J call TRBJ2-7, with TRBD1 as a possible D gene (6 bases). Germline V gene data show CDR1 as MNHNS and CDR2 as SASEGT. This CDR3 has 15 residues. The ends were cut back, 4 bases at V and 0 bases at J, with 13 bases in the middle. CDR3: CASSAQGALSYEQYF. The CDR3 bases are TGTGCCAGCAGTGCACAGGGCGCCCTCTCCTACGAGCAGTACTTC.

Points on this clone: The junction does not match germline at one end; this may be a read error. V is TRBV5-1 and J is TRBJ2-7; D possibly corresponds to TRBD1 (6 bases). The CDR3 totals 14 residues. CDR1 SGHRS and CDR2 YFSETQ come from the germline V gene. The CDR3 here is CASSTGQISFEQYF. CDR3 in DNA: TGCGCCAGCAGCACCGGACAGATTTCCTTCGAGCAGTACTTC. Filled out from reference TRBV5-1 and TRBJ2-7, the complete variable domain reads KAGVTQTPRYLIKTRGQQVTLSCSPISGHRSVSWYQQTPGQGLQFLFEYFSETQRNKGNFPGRFSGRQFSNSRSEMNVSTLELGDSALYLCASSTGQISFEQYFGPGTRLTVT.

This clone came up once. This chain links TRBV10-3 with TRBJ1-2; D is uncertain. The V end was cut by 6 bases, the J end by 8 bases, with 22 bases between. The CDR3 runs to 15 residues. Germline CDR1 and CDR2: ENHRY and SYGVKD. CDR3 nucleotide sequence: TGTGCCATCAGGGAAGCAGGTCCGAAAATCGGAGGCTACACCTTC. Its protein is CAIREAGPKIGGYTF.

The chain employs TRBV5-1 and TRBJ2-3; 11 bases line up with TRBD1. CDR1 and CDR2 from the germline V gene are SGHRS and YFSETQ. Trimming cost V 2 bases and J 3 bases; bases outside gene matches: 2. The CDR3 is 15 residues long. The CDR3 nucleotides read TGCGCCAGCAGCTTCGGACAGGGGGCAACAGATACGCAGTATTTT. It codes for CASSFGQGATDTQYF.